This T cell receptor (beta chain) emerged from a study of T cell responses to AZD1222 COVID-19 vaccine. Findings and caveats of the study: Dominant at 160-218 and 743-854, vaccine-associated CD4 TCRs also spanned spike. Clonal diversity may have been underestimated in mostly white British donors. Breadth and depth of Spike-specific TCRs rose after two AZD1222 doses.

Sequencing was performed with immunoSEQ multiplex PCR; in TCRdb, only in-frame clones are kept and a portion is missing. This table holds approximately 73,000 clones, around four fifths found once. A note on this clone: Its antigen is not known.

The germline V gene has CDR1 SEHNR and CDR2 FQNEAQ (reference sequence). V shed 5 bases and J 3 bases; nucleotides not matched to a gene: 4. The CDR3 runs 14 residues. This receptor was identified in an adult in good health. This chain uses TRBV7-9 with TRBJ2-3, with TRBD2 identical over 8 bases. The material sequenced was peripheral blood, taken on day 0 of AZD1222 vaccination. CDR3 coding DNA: TGTGCCAGCAGCCCAGGACTAGCAACAGATACGCAGTATTTT. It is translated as CASSPGLATDTQYF. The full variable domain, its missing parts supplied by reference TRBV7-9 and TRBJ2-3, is DTGVSQNPRHKITKRGQNVTFRCDPISEHNRLYWYRQTLGQGPEFLTYFQNEAQLEKSRLLSDRFSAERPKGSFSTLEIQRTEQGDSAMYLCASSPGLATDTQYFGPGTRLTVL.